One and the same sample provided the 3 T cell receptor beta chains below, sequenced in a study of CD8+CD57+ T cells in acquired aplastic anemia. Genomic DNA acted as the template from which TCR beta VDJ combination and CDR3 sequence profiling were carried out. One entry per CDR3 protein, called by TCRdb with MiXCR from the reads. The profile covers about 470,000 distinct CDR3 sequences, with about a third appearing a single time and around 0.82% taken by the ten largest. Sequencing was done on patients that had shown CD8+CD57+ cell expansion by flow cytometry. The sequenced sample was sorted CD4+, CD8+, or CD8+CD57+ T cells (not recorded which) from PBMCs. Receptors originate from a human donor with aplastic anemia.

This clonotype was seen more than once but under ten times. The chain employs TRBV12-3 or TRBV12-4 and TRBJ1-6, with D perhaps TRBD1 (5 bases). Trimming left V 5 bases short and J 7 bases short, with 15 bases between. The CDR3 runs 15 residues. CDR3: CASSGTGGENSPLHF. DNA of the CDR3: TGTGCCAGCAGTGGGACGGGGGGGGAAAATTCACCCCTCCACTTT.

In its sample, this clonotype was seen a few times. The CDR3 spells CSARVARWGLPEAFF. The CDR3 coding sequence is TGCAGTGCTAGAGTGGCTAGGTGGGGCCTACCTGAAGCTTTCTTT. V usage is TRBV20-1 and J usage is TRBJ1-1; a weak D match, TRBD1 (5 bases). This CDR3 comprises 15 residues. Germline lookup yields CDR1 DFQATT and CDR2 SNEGSKA (reference sequence). Trimming took 1 base from V and 6 from J, leaving 18 bases between them.

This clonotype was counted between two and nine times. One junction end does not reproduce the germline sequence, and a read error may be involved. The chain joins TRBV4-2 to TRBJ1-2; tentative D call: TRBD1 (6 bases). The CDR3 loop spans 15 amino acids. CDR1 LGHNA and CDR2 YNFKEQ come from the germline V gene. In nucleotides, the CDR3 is TGTGCCCGCAGCCAAGGACAGACAGATAACTATGGCTACACCTTC. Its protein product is CARSQGQTDNYGYTF.